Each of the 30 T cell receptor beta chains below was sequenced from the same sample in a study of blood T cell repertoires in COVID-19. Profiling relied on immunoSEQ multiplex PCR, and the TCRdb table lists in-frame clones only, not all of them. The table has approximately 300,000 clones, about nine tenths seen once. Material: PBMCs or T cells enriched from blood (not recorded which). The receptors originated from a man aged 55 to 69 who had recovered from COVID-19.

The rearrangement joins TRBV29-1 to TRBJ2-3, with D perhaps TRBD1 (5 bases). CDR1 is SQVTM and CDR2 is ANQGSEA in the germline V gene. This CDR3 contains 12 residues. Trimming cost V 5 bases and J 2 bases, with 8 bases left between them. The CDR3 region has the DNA TGCAGCGTTTCCAGGGCCACAGATACGCAGTATTTT. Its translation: CSVSRATDTQYF.

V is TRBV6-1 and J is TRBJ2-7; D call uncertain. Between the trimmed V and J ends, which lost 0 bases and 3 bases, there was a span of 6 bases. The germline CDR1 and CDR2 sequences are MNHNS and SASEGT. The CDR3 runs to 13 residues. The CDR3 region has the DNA TGTGCCAGCAGTGAAGCACACAGCTACGAGCAGTACTTC. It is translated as CASSEAHSYEQYF.

DNA for the CDR3: TGCGCCAGCAGCGTTACAGGGTCTGGGGCCAACGTCCTGACTTTC. Translating it yields CASSVTGSGANVLTF. This sequence joins TRBV5-1 and TRBJ2-6; D might be TRBD1 (6 bases). The CDR3 extends over 15 amino acids. V lost 4 bases, J lost 1 base, and 9 bases lay in between. CDR1 and CDR2 from the germline V gene are SGHRS and YFSETQ.

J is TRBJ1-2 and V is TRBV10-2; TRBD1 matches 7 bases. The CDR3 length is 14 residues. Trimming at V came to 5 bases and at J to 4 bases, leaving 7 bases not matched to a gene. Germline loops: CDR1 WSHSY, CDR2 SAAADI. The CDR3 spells CASSLRQGFYGYTF. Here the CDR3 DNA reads TGCGCCAGCAGTCTACGACAGGGATTCTATGGCTACACCTTC.

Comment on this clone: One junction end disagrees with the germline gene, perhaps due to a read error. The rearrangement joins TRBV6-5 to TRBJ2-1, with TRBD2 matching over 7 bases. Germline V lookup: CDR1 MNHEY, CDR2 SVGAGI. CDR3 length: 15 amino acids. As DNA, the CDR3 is TGTGCCACCAGTACCGGGACTACCATCTACAATGAGCAGTTCTTC. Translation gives CATSTGTTIYNEQFF.

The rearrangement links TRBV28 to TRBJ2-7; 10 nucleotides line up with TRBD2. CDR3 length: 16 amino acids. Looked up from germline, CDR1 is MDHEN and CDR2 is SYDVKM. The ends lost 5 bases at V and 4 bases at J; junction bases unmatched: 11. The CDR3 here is CASSPGTSARPYEQYF. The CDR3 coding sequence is TGTGCCAGCAGTCCAGGGACTAGCGCTCGTCCTTACGAGCAGTACTTC.

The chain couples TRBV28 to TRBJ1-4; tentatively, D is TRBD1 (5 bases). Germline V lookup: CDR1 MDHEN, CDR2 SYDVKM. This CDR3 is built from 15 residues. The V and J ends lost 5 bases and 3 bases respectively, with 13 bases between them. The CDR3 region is CASSPPSGANEKLFF. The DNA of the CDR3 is TGTGCCAGCAGTCCGCCGTCGGGGGCTAATGAAAAACTGTTTTTT.

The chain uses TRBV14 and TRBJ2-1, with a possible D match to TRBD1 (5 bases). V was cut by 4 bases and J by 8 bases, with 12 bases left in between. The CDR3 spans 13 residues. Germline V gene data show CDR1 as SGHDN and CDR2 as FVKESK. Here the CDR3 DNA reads TGTGCCAGCAGCCTGACACAGGTTGATGAGCAGTTCTTC. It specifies CASSLTQVDEQFF.

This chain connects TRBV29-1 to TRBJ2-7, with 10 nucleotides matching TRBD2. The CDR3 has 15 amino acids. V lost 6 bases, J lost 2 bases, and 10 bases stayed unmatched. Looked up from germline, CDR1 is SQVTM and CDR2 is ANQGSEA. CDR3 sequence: CSVRYGLAETYEQYF. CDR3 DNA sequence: TGCAGCGTCCGCTATGGACTAGCGGAGACCTACGAGCAGTACTTC.

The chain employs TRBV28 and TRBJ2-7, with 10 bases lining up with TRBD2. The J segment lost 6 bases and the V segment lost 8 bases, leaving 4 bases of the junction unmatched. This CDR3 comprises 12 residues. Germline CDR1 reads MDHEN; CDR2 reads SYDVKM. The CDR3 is CASGLAAAEQYF. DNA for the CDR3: TGTGCCAGCGGACTAGCGGCTGCCGAGCAGTACTTC.

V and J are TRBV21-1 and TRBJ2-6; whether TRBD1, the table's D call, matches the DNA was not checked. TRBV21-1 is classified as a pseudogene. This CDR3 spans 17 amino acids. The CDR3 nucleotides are TGTGCCAGCAGCAAAGATCAGGGCCGATCTGGGGCCAACGTCCTGACTTTC. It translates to CASSKDQGRSGANVLTF.

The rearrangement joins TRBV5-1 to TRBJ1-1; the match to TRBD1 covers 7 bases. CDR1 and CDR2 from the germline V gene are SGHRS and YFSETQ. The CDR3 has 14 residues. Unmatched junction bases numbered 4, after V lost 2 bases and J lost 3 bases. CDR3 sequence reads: CASSLLDRDTEAFF. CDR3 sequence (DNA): TGCGCCAGCAGCTTACTCGACAGGGACACTGAAGCTTTCTTT.

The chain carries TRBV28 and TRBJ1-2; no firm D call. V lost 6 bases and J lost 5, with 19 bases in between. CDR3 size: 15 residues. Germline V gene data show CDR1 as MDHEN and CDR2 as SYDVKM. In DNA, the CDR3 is TGTGCCAGCAGCTACGATTCGAGGGTTCAGTATGGCTACACCTTC. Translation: CASSYDSRVQYGYTF.

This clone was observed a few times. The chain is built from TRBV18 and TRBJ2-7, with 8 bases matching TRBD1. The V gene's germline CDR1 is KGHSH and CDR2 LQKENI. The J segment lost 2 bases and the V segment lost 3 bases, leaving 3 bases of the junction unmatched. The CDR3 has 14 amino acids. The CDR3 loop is CASSPDREAYEQYF. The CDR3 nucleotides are TGTGCCAGCTCACCGGACAGGGAGGCCTACGAGCAGTACTTC.

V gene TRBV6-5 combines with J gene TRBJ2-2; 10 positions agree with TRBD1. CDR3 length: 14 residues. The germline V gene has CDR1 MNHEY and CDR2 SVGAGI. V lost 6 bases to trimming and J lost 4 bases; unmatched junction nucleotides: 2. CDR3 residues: CASRDRGSTGELFF. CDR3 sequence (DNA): TGTGCCAGCAGGGACAGGGGGAGCACCGGGGAGCTGTTTTTT.

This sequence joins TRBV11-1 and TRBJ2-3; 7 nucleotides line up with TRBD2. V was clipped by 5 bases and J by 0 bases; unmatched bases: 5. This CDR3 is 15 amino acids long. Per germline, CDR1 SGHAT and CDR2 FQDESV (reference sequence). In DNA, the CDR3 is TGTGCCAGCAGCCCTCGGGGGGTGAGCACAGATACGCAGTATTTT. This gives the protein CASSPRGVSTDTQYF.

The DNA of the CDR3 is TGTGCCAGCAGTAAAGGACAGGGTGAGGACGAGCAGTACTTC. Its protein is CASSKGQGEDEQYF. This rearrangement joins TRBV2 to TRBJ2-7, with TRBD1 matching 8 bases. The trim removed 5 bases at V and 5 bases at J, leaving 8 bases unmatched. Germline V gene data show CDR1 as SNHLY and CDR2 as FYNNEI. The CDR3 has 14 amino acids. Complete variable domain (other parts from reference TRBV2 and TRBJ2-7): EPEVTQTPSHQVTQMGQEVILRCVPISNHLYFYWYRQILGQKVEFLVSFYNNEISEKSEIFDDQFSVERPDGSNFTLKIRSTKLEDSAMYFCASSKGQGEDEQYFGPGTRLTVT.

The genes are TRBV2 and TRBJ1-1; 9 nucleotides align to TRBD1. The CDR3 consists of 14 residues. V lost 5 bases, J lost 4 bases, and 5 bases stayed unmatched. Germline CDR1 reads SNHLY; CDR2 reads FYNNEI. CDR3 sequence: CASSQQGAATEAFF. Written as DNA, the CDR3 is TGTGCCAGCAGTCAACAGGGGGCCGCCACTGAAGCTTTCTTT.

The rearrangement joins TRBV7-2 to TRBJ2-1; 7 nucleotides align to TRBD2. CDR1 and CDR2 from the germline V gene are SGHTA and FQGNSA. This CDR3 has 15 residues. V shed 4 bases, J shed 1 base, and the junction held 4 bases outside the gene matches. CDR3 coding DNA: TGTGCCAGCAGCTACGCGGGAGATTCCTACAATGAGCAGTTCTTC. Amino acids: CASSYAGDSYNEQFF.

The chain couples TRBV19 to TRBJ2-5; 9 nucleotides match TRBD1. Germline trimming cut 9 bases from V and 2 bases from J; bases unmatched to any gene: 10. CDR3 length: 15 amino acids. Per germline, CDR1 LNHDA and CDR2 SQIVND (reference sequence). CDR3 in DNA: TGTGCCAGCAGCTGGACAGGGGTAAGGCAAGAGACCCAGTACTTC. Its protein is CASSWTGVRQETQYF. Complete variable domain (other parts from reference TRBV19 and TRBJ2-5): DGGITQSPKYLFRKEGQNVTLSCEQNLNHDAMYWYRQDPGQGLRLIYYSQIVNDFQKGDIAEGYSVSREKKESFPLTVTSAQKNPTAFYLCASSWTGVRQETQYFGPGTRLLVL.

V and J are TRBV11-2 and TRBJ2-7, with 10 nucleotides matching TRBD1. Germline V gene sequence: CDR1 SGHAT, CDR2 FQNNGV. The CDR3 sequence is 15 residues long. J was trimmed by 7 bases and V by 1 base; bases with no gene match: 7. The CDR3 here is CASSLGRQGASEQYF. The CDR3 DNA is TGTGCCAGCAGCTTAGGTAGACAGGGGGCTTCTGAGCAGTACTTC.

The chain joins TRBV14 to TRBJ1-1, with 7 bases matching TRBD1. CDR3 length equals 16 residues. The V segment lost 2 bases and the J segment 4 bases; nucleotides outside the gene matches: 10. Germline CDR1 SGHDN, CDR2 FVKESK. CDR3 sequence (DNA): TGTGCCAGCAGCCAATTTCCCCGGGACAGAATCACTGAAGCTTTCTTT. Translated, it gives CASSQFPRDRITEAFF. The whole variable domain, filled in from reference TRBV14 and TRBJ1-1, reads EAGVTQFPSHSVIEKGQTVTLRCDPISGHDNLYWYRRVMGKEIKFLLHFVKESKQDESGMPNNRFLAERTGGTYSTLKVQPAELEDSGVYFCASSQFPRDRITEAFFGQGTRLTVV.

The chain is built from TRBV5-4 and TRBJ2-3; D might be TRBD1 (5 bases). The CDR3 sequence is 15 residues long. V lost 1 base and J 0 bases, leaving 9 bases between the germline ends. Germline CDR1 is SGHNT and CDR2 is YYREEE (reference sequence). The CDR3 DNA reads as TGTGCCAGCAGCTTGTGGGGCGCTAGCACAGATACGCAGTATTTT. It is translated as CASSLWGASTDTQYF.

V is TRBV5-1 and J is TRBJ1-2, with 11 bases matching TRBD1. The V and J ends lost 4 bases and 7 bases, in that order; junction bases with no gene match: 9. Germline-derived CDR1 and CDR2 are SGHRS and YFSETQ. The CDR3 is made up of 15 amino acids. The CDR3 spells CASSTPGQGDAGYTF. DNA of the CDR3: TGCGCCAGCAGCACTCCGGGACAGGGGGATGCTGGCTACACCTTC.

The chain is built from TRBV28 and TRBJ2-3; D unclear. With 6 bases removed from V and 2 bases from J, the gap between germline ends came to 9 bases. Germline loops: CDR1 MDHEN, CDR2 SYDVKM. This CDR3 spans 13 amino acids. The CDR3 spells CASRIRDTDTQYF. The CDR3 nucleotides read TGTGCCAGCAGGATCCGAGACACAGATACGCAGTATTTT.

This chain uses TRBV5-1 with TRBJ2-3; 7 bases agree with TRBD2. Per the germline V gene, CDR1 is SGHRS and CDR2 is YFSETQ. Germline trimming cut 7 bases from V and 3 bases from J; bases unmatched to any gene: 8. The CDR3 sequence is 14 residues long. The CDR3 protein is CASRVGGWTDTQYF. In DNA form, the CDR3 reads TGCGCCAGCCGGGTCGGGGGGTGGACAGATACGCAGTATTTT.

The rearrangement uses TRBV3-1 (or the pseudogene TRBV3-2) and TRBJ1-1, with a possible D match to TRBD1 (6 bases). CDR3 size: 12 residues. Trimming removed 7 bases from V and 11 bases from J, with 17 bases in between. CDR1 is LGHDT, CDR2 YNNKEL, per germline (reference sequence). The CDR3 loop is CASTLLGGDAFF. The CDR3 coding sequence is TGTGCCAGCACCCTCCTAGGGGGAGATGCTTTCTTT.

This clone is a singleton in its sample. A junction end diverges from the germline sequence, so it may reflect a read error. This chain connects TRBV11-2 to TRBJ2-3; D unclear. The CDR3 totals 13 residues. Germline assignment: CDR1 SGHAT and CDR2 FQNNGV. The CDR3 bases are TGTGCCAGCAACTTAGACTTATCAGATACGCAGTATTTT. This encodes CASNLDLSDTQYF. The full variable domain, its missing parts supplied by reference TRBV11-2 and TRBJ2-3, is EAGVAQSPRYKIIEKRQSVAFWCNPISGHATLYWYQQILGQGPKLLIQFQNNGVVDDSQLPKDRFSAERLKGVDSTLKIQPAKLEDSAVYLCASNLDLSDTQYFGPGTRLTVL.

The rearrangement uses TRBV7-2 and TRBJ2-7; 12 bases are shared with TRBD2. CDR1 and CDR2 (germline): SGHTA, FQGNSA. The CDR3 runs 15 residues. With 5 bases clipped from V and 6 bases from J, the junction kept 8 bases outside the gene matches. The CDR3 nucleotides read TGTGCCAGCAGCCCTCCTAGCGGGAGGGCCCCCGAGCAGTACTTC. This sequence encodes CASSPPSGRAPEQYF.

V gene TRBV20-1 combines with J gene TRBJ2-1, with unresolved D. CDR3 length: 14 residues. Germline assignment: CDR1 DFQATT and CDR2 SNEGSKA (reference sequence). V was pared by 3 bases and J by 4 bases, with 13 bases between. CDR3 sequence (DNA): TGCAGTGCTAGTCCGGTAGTCTCGTACAATGAGCAGTTCTTC. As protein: CSASPVVSYNEQFF.